The subject of this entry is one T cell receptor beta chain. Its antigen has not been determined. It has no much larger one-base neighbor in the sample; base qualities were not kept. The germline V gene encodes CDR1 LNHDA and CDR2 SQIVND (reference sequence). The CDR3 numbers 15 residues from cysteine through phenylalanine. Just the 45-base CDR3 DNA is kept, in frame starting at base 1. V is shortened by 6 bases, J by 1 base, and the region joining them spans 15 bases. Taken with the paper, the label for time point translates to: recipient (host-origin) PBMCs collected before allo-HCT. Receptor libraries were prepared by the immunoSEQ multiplex PCR assay. Adaptive Biotechnologies performed TCRbeta CDR3 sequencing at survey depth and reported CDR3 sequences, V/J genes, productive frequency, and template counts. TCR beta CDR3 regions were amplified from genomic DNA instead of RNA. Under the source paper's analysis protocol: Jensen-Shannon divergence was used to quantify pairwise repertoire overlap between tissues, with a value of 1 meaning complete divergence and a value of 0 meaning identical repertoires. Tissues were clustered by single-linkage agglomerative hierarchical clustering of pairwise JSD values and displayed as dendrograms. GLIPH2 was applied to all patient samples using simulation_depth 1000, kmer_min_depth 3, and cdr3_length_cutoff 8, and only groups with more than two unique CDR3s were retained. A standardized tissue-overlap score was generated by extrapolating Jaccard GLIPH-group overlap across patients to a standard repertoire size of 1000 clones. Linear mixed-effect models, with tissue included as a fixed effect and individual included as a random effect, were used to assess associations of diversity with clinical or experimental variables. TCRdb mirrors the immuneACCESS table, restricted to in-frame sequences. Some clones are absent from its copies; in checked studies, under half trace to an unresolved V gene, and the reason for the others is unknown. The V and J calls and clone size were taken over from that table, and D and trimming were inferred from the DNA. This sample gives some 6,000 clones in total; 76% of them show up just once. Together, the top ten hold about 5% of the sample.

These data originate in a study of tissue T cells after allogeneic stem cell transplantation (dated by TCRdb to between 2022 and 2023). About the investigation overall: More than 5 adult allo-HCT recipients with steroid-refractory GVHD were prospectively enrolled in a research-autopsy study over a three-year period. In viably preserved blood and marrow, CD3+ T cells were flow-sorted if cell numbers allowed, whereas smaller samples went directly to DNA extraction. Every GVHD patient had gastrointestinal GVHD and was given several lines of GVHD-directed therapy, and five of the GVHD patients also had skin involvement. Using research autopsies of patients with and without GVHD, plus mouse models of GVHD, the study profiled TCR beta repertoires across many tissues. Grafts from donors were received by all GVHD patients, with several grafts being unmodified and three being CD34-selected to deplete T cells. The human arm was a prospective observational study without blinding or randomization. Pre-transplant PBMCs were of recipient origin and were available from about five GVHD patients. General conclusions and limits of the study: Within patients, how anatomically similar tissues were was a major factor shaping TCR repertoire composition, regardless of disease or transplant status. A small and clinically heterogeneous patient cohort was studied, and sampling depth was acknowledged as a limitation. Which tissue TCRs were alloreactive or antigen-specific was not determined in the study, and some of the clones might have been host cells that persisted. Only a few T cell clones appeared in more than one patient, yet motif-based clustering showed tissue-specific repertoire signatures that were shared between patients. In both patients and mice, only a limited portion of the TCR repertoire detected in tissues was captured by blood and spleen T cells.

The specimen comprised blood, sampled before transplantation. The clonotype comes from a man aged 40-75 years who later had graft-versus-host disease after an allogeneic stem cell transplant. The V and J genes are TRBV19 and TRBJ1-1; TRBD1 might be the D gene, on 6 matching bases. The CDR3 sequence is CASSPQGGGNTEAFF. The bases read TGTGCCAGTAGCCCTCAGGGAGGGGGGAACACTGAAGCTTTCTTT.